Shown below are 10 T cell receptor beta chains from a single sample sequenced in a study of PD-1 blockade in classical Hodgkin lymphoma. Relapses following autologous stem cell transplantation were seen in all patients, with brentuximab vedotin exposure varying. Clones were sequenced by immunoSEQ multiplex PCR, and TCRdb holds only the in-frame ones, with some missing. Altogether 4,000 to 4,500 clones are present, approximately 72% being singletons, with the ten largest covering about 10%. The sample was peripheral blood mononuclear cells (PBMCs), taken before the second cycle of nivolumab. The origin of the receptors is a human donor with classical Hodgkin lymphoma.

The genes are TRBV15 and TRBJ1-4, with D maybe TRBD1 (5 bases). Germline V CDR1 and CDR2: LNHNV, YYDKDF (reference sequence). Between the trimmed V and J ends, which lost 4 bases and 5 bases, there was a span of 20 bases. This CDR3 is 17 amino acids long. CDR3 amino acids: CATSKEYPGPLNEKLFF. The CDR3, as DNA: TGTGCCACCAGCAAAGAATACCCGGGACCGCTAAATGAAAAACTGTTTTTT.

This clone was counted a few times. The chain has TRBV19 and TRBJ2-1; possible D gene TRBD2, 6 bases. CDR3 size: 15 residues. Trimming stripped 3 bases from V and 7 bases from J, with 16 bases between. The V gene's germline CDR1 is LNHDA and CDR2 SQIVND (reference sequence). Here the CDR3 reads CASSIGASGGNEQFF. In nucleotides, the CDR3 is TGTGCCAGTAGTATTGGGGCCTCCGGGGGAAATGAGCAGTTCTTC.

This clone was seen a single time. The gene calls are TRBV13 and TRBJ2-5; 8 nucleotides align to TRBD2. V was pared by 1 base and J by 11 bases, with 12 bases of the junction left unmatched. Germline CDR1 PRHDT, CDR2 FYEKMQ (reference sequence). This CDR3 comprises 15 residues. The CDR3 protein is CASSLVAGTLGEQYF. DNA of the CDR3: TGTGCCAGCAGCTTAGTAGCGGGAACTCTCGGGGAGCAGTACTTC.

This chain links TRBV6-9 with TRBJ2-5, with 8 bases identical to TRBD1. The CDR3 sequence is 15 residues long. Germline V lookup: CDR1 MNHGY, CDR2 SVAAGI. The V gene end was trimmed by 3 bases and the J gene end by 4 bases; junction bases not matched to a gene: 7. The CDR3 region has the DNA TGTGCCAGCAGTTACTTCAGGACAGGGTCAGAGACCCAGTACTTC. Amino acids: CASSYFRTGSETQYF.

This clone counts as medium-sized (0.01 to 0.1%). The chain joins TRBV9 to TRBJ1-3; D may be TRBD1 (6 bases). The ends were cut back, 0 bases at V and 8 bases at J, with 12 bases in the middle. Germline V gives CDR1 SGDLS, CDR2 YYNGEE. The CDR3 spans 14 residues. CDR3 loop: CASSVEGVEDTIYF. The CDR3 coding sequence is TGTGCCAGCAGCGTAGAGGGGGTGGAGGACACCATATATTTT.

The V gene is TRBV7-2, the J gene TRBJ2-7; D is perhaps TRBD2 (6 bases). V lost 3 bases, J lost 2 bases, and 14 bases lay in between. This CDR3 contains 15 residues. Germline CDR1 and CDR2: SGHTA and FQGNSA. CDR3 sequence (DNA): TGTGCCAGCAGCTTTCTGGTAGCGGCAGCCTACGAGCAGTACTTC. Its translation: CASSFLVAAAYEQYF.

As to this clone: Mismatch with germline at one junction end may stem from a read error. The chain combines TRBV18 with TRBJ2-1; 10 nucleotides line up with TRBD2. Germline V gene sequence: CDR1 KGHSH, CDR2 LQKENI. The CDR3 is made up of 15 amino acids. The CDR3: CASPPLAGLDNEQFF. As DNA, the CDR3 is TGTGCCAGCCCACCACTAGCGGGGTTGGACAATGAGCAGTTCTTC.

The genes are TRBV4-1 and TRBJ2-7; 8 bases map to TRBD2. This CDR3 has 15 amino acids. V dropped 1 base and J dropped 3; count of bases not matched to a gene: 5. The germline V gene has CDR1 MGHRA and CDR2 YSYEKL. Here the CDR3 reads CASSQGREGYYEQYF. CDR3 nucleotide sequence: TGCGCCAGCAGCCAAGGACGGGAGGGTTACTACGAGCAGTACTTC.

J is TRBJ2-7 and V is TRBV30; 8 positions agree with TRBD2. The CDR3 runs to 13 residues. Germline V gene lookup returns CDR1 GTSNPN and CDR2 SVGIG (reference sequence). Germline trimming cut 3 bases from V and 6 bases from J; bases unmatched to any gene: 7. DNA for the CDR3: TGTGCCTGGAGAGGCGGGGGGCTGGGCGAGCAGTACTTC. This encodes CAWRGGGLGEQYF.

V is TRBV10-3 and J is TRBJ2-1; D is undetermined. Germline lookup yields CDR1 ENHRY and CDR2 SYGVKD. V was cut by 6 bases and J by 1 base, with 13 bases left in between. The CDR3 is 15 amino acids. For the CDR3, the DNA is TGTGCCATCAGACAAGAGGAGAAATCCTACAATGAGCAGTTCTTC. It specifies CAIRQEEKSYNEQFF.